The clone carrying this TCR beta chain was counted ten times or more. This sample is drawn from a study of neurological immune-mediated disorders. Trimming removed 1 base at V and 0 bases at J, with 8 bases between. Germline V lookup: CDR1 SGHDT, CDR2 YYEEEE. CDR3 length: 15 amino acids. One entry per CDR3 protein, called by TCRdb with MiXCR from the 5' RACE reads. The sample has tens of thousands of distinct CDR3 sequences; roughly 3.5% are singletons. The sequence was obtained from a woman aged 50 to 60 with multiple sclerosis. The sequencing input was PBMCs. The chain joins TRBV5-6 to TRBJ1-5; D possibly corresponds to TRBD1 (5 bases). The DNA of the CDR3 is TGTGCCAGCAGCTTGCAGACAGTTAGCAATCAGCCCCAGCATTTT. It yields the protein CASSLQTVSNQPQHF.